This T cell receptor beta chain was captured in a study of T cell repertoires in cytomegalovirus infection (dated by TCRdb to 2018 to 2020). About the full investigation: Donor HLA type was relevant to the analysis, as public TCR beta signatures indicated carriage of CMV infection together with the matching HLA type.

The reads were generated on an Illumina HiSeq 1500. Clones were called with MiXCR by TCRdb after fastp trimmed the public reads at Q25, and only in-frame beta chains were retained. CDR3 protein sequences are deduplicated, and each keeps its most common genes and DNA. The table for this sample lists 57,000 or so distinct CDR3 sequences; 33% of them were counted only once. The ten largest clones take up about 73% of the sample. There are a few counts of this clonotype. Its antigen is unknown. Base qualities are not provided; no much larger clone lies one nucleotide away. Trimming accounts for 8 bases at V and 6 bases at J, while the number of junction bases matched to no gene is 0. Taken from cysteine to phenylalanine, the CDR3 has 11 residues. Solely the CDR3 DNA is kept, with 33 bases framed from the first base. Broad study findings and their caveats: The ex vivo response was dominated by HLA-C-restricted CMV-specific TCR beta clonotypes, and the single most frequent clonotype in two of eight donors was supplied by these HLA-C-restricted clonotypes. Cumulative frequency of public TCR beta family members discriminated carriers of CMV infection plus the relevant HLA type in this cohort and an independent approximately 350-donor cohort.

This TCR came from a human donor in good health (CMV status not recorded). Some clones in this sample may be carry-over from other donors' samples. The chain couples TRBV12-3 or TRBV12-4 to TRBJ2-2; 7 of the junction bases match TRBD2. The sample taken for sequencing was PBMCs, sequenced either directly or after in vitro stimulation (not recorded which). This receptor has the CDR3 CASRGAGELFF. The nucleotide sequence reads as follows: TGTGCCAGCCGGGGGGCCGGGGAGCTGTTTTTT.